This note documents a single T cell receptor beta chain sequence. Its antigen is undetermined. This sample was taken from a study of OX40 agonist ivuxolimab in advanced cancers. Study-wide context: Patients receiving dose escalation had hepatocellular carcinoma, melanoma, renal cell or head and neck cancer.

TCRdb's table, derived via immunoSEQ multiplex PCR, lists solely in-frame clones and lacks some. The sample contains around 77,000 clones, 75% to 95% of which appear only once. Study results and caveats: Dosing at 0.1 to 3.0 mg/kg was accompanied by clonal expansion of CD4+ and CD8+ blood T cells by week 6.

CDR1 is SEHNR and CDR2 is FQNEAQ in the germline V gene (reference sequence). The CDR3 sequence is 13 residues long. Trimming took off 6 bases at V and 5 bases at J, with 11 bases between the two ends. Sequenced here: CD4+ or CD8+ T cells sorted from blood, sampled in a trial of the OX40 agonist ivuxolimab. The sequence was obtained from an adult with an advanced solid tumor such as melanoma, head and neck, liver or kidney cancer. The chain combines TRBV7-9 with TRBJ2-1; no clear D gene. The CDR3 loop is CASRETLDNEQFF. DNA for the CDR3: TGTGCCAGCAGGGAGACGTTAGACAATGAGCAGTTCTTC.